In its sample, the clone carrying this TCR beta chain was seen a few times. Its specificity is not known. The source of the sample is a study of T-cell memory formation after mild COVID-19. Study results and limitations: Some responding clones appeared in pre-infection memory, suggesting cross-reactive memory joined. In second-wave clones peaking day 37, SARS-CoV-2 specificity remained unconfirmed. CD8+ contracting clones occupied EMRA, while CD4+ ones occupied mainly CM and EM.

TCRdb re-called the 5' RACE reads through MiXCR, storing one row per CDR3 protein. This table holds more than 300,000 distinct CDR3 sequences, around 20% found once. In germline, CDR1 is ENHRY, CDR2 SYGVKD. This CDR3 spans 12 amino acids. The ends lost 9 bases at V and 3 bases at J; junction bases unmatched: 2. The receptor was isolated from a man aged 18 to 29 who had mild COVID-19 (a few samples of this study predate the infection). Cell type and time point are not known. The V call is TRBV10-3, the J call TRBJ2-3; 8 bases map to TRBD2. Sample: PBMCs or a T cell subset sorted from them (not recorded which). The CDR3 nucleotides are TGTGCCATTCGCGGGGGGACAGATACGCAGTATTTT. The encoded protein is CAIRGGTDTQYF.